The 3 T cell receptor beta chains reported below all come from one sample, sequenced in a study of follicular helper T cells after annual influenza vaccination. TCRdb's table, derived via immunoSEQ multiplex PCR, lists solely in-frame clones and lacks some. This sample carries some 2,200 clones, about 77% of them seen once, and the ten largest clones take approximately 8%. Time point denoted: 2015-2016 season, pre-vaccination. This specimen was CXCR5+ CD38+ circulating T follicular helper cells from blood, taken on the day of influenza vaccination. Subset of the sample: circulating Tfh, non-naive CD4+CXCR5+PD-1+ (ICOS+CD38+ or ICOS-CD38-). Receptor source: an adult who received the influenza vaccine.

V is TRBV25-1 and J is TRBJ1-4; TRBD1 matches 8 bases. With 2 bases clipped from V and 7 bases from J, the junction kept 6 bases outside the gene matches. Germline V gene data show CDR1 as MGHDK and CDR2 as SYGVNS. CDR3 length equals 15 residues. The CDR3: CASSEPGQASEKLFF. In DNA, the CDR3 is TGTGCCAGCAGTGAACCGGGACAGGCGTCTGAAAAACTGTTTTTT.

The chain joins TRBV11-2 to TRBJ2-5, with TRBD2 identical over 9 bases. There are 18 residues in the CDR3. J was trimmed by 1 base and V by 1 base; bases with no gene match: 10. Germline V lookup: CDR1 SGHAT, CDR2 FQNNGV. The CDR3 sequence: CASSLGLVGGGAQETQYF. The CDR3 nucleotides read TGTGCCAGCAGCTTAGGATTGGTGGGCGGGGGGGCCCAAGAGACCCAGTACTTC. The full variable domain, with the rest looked up from reference TRBV11-2 and TRBJ2-5, is EAGVAQSPRYKIIEKRQSVAFWCNPISGHATLYWYQQILGQGPKLLIQFQNNGVVDDSQLPKDRFSAERLKGVDSTLKIQPAKLEDSAVYLCASSLGLVGGGAQETQYFGPGTRLLVL.

The rearrangement links TRBV7-2 to TRBJ2-1; weak D call: TRBD2 (6 bases). The CDR3 consists of 14 residues. V was cut by 3 bases and J by 8 bases, with 14 bases left in between. Germline V CDR1 and CDR2: SGHTA, FQGNSA. In DNA form, the CDR3 reads TGTGCCAGCAGCTTTGGCGGGAAAATGGATGAGCAGTTCTTC. This sequence encodes CASSFGGKMDEQFF.